Listed here is a single TCR beta chain. The CDR3 runs to 15 residues. Per germline, CDR1 SGHRS and CDR2 YFSETQ. V shed 2 bases and J 2 bases; nucleotides not matched to a gene: 6. Authors' methods: Estimates of nucleated cell counts were drawn from the amplification of reference gene primers. Some clones are missing from TCRdb's copy, which holds only in-frame ones; the method was immunoSEQ multiplex PCR. V and J calls and clone size are those listed in that table; D and trimming were worked out from the DNA. The sample lists 150,000 or so clones, around nine tenths seen once, with 15% to 20% in the top ten. The sample belongs to a study of blood T cell repertoires in COVID-19. About the study: Collection of acute and convalescent COVID-19 samples took place in the United States, Italy and Spain. Nucleic acid was either cDNA or gDNA, and it came from T cells, B-cell-depleted T cells, or PBMCs.

The receptor's source is a man between 60 and 75 years old with active or convalescent COVID-19. The chain is built from TRBV5-1 and TRBJ2-7, with TRBD2 identical over 8 bases. The source material was peripheral blood. CDR3 residues: CASSFGGTSTYEQYF. The CDR3 nucleotides are TGCGCCAGCAGCTTTGGCGGGACTAGTACCTACGAGCAGTACTTC.